This T cell receptor (beta chain) was profiled in a study of blood T cells in healthy people across ages. Study-wide findings and caveats: Diversity figures derived from one million T cells were judged to underestimate the true value.

The donors, healthy Caucasians from Russia, were aged roughly 6 to 90. Worth noting for this clonotype: The antigen is not known.

The second PCR ran roughly 6 to 11 cycles with a sample-barcoded 5' primer and J-beta primers. TCRdb re-derived calls from the 5' RACE reads in MiXCR, one entry per CDR3 protein. The sample includes about 1.4 million distinct CDR3 sequences, around 59% of them seen just once. The source material was blood. This clonotype originated in a man aged 18-30 years in good health.

In DNA form, the CDR3 reads TGTGCCAGCAGTTTAGGGACTAGCGGGACCAACGAGCAGTACTTC. Its protein product is CASSLGTSGTNEQYF. This chain uses TRBV27 with TRBJ2-7; 13 positions agree with TRBD2. The CDR3 contains 15 residues. V trimming: 2 bases; J trimming: 5 bases; junction bases outside the gene matches: 3. Germline CDR1 reads MNHEY; CDR2 reads SMNVEV (reference sequence).